The 22 T cell receptor beta chains given below trace back to one sample, sequenced in a study of T cell responses to AZD1222 COVID-19 vaccine. Profiling relied on immunoSEQ multiplex PCR, and the TCRdb table lists in-frame clones only, not all of them. This table has around 150,000 clones, more than 90% appearing once. This specimen was peripheral blood, taken on day 0 of AZD1222 vaccination. The receptors shown here come from an adult in good health.

The J gene is TRBJ2-3, the V gene TRBV2; no firm D call. V was shortened by 3 bases and J by 9 bases, with 10 bases between the two germline ends. The CDR3 totals 12 residues. The germline V gene has CDR1 SNHLY and CDR2 FYNNEI. CDR3 amino acids: CASSESLGTQYF. In DNA form, the CDR3 reads TGTGCCAGCAGTGAGAGTCTGGGGACGCAGTATTTT.

The chain recombines TRBV6-4 with TRBJ2-1; the D is unclear. In germline, CDR1 is MRHNA, CDR2 SNTAGT. The CDR3 has 17 residues. V lost 0 bases, J lost 0 bases, and 12 bases lay in between. Here the CDR3 DNA reads TGTGCCAGCAGTGACTCGTACCTGATAAGCTCCTACAATGAGCAGTTCTTC. Translating it yields CASSDSYLISSYNEQFF.

V is TRBV7-8 and J is TRBJ2-1, with unresolved D. This CDR3 comprises 17 residues. Germline CDR1 and CDR2: SGHVS and FQNEAQ. Trimming took off 2 bases at V and 5 bases at J, with 19 bases between the two ends. CDR3 protein: CASSLIPPWVKHNEQFF. Written as DNA, the CDR3 is TGTGCCAGCAGCTTAATACCCCCTTGGGTAAAGCACAATGAGCAGTTCTTC.

This clone occurred a few times. The rearrangement uses TRBV6-5 and TRBJ2-2, with 10 positions matching TRBD1. The CDR3 is 15 amino acids. Germline lookup yields CDR1 MNHEY and CDR2 SVGAGI. The V gene end was trimmed by 0 bases and the J gene end by 6 bases; junction bases not matched to a gene: 1. The CDR3 nucleotides are TGTGCCAGCAGTTACTCCGGGACAGGGGCCGGGGAGCTGTTTTTT. Translation: CASSYSGTGAGELFF.

The chain couples TRBV19 to TRBJ2-7; no firm D call. The ends were cut back, 2 bases at V and 5 bases at J, with 4 bases in the middle. The CDR3 runs 11 residues. CDR1 and CDR2 (germline): LNHDA, SQIVND (reference sequence). The CDR3 loop is CASSINNEQYF. The CDR3 nucleotides are TGTGCCAGTAGTATAAATAACGAGCAGTACTTC.

DNA for the CDR3: TGTGCCAGTGCTGCGACAGGGGACTACAATGAGCAGTTCTTC. Residues: CASAATGDYNEQFF. This rearrangement joins TRBV11-3 to TRBJ2-1; 8 positions agree with TRBD1. The V segment lost 9 bases and the J segment 3 bases; nucleotides outside the gene matches: 7. Germline lookup yields CDR1 SGHNT and CDR2 YENEEA. This CDR3 has 14 amino acids.

This clone showed up just once. The chain uses TRBV3-1 (or the pseudogene TRBV3-2) and TRBJ2-7; tentatively, D is TRBD2 (5 bases). The CDR3 contains 15 residues. The V end was cut by 1 base, the J end by 0 bases, with 10 bases between. The V gene's germline CDR1 is LGHDT and CDR2 YNNKEL (reference sequence). CDR3 sequence: CASSQVASRSYEQYF. The CDR3 DNA is TGTGCCAGCAGCCAAGTCGCTAGCCGCTCCTACGAGCAGTACTTC.

The chain uses TRBV18 and TRBJ2-3; possibly TRBD2 for D (5 bases). The CDR3 runs 13 residues. V was pared by 3 bases and J by 4 bases, with 8 bases between. Looked up from germline, CDR1 is KGHSH and CDR2 is LQKENI. The CDR3 loop is CASSPQRSDTQYF. CDR3 DNA: TGTGCCAGCTCACCGCAGCGGTCAGATACGCAGTATTTT.

The genes are TRBV4-2 and TRBJ1-4; D remains unclear. This CDR3 comprises 12 residues. Looked up from germline, CDR1 is LGHNA and CDR2 is YNFKEQ. Trimming removed 3 bases from V and 10 bases from J, with 9 bases in between. The CDR3 reads CASSQNGGKLFF. DNA of the CDR3: TGTGCCAGCAGCCAGAATGGAGGAAAACTGTTTTTT.

This clone has a single count. The chain employs TRBV11-1 and TRBJ1-3; D is possibly TRBD1 (6 bases). Germline values: CDR1 SGHAT, CDR2 FQDESV (reference sequence). V lost 3 bases, J lost 2 bases, and 8 bases lay in between. This CDR3 has 14 residues. CDR3 nucleotide sequence: TGTGCCAGCAGCTTCGCAGGGGCTGGAAACACCATATATTTT. As protein: CASSFAGAGNTIYF. Together with reference TRBV11-1 and TRBJ1-3, the CDR3 gives the full variable domain: EAEVAQSPRYKITEKSQAVAFWCDPISGHATLYWYRQILGQGPELLVQFQDESVVDDSQLPKDRFSAERLKGVDSTLKIQPAELGDSAMYLCASSFAGAGNTIYFGEGSWLTVV.

This chain links TRBV20-1 with TRBJ2-1, with D possibly matching TRBD2 (7 bases). The CDR3 covers 14 residues. Trimming removed 3 bases at V and 8 bases at J, with 17 bases between. Germline V gene data show CDR1 as DFQATT and CDR2 as SNEGSKA (reference sequence). CDR3: CSASRPGGGHEQFF. DNA for the CDR3: TGCAGTGCTAGTCGACCAGGCGGGGGCCATGAGCAGTTCTTC.

The chain has TRBV27 and TRBJ2-2; D not resolved. Germline V gives CDR1 MNHEY, CDR2 SMNVEV (reference sequence). The CDR3 contains 12 residues. V dropped 4 bases and J dropped 0 bases, with 0 bases sitting between them. The CDR3 DNA reads as TGTGCCAGCAGTTCGAACACCGGGGAGCTGTTTTTT. Protein sequence: CASSSNTGELFF.

The rearrangement links TRBV19 to TRBJ2-2, with a weak D call TRBD1 (8 bases). The CDR3 spans 15 residues. CDR1 and CDR2 from the germline V gene are LNHDA and SQIVND (reference sequence). V lost 9 bases, J lost 4 bases, and 18 bases lay in between. CDR3 sequence: CASRSGTGFTGELFF. The CDR3 DNA sequence: TGTGCCAGCCGAAGCGGGACAGGCTTCACCGGGGAGCTGTTTTTT.

This chain joins TRBV7-6 and TRBJ2-3; the D gene is possibly TRBD2 (5 bases). V was shortened by 5 bases and J by 2 bases, with 17 bases between the two germline ends. CDR1 is SGHVS and CDR2 is FNYEAQ in the germline V gene. The CDR3 has 16 residues. CDR3 DNA: TGTGCCAGCAGCCAGCTCCCCCTAGACTACACAGATACGCAGTATTTT. Translated: CASSQLPLDYTDTQYF.

This chain links TRBV28 with TRBJ2-1; D may be TRBD2 (6 bases). The germline V and J ends were trimmed by 6 bases and 4 bases, with 19 bases remaining between them. The CDR3 covers 16 residues. Germline-derived CDR1 and CDR2 are MDHEN and SYDVKM. CDR3 DNA sequence: TGTGCCAGCAGCCGGGAGAGCCTATGGGGATACAATGAGCAGTTCTTC. It specifies CASSRESLWGYNEQFF.

About this clone: The sample has other DNA sequences that encode this CDR3 too. The chain combines TRBV20-1 with TRBJ1-1; no reliable D call. Germline-derived CDR1 and CDR2 are DFQATT and SNEGSKA (reference sequence). This CDR3 is built from 11 residues. V lost 3 bases and J lost 3, with 5 bases in between. The DNA of the CDR3 is TGCAGTGCTAGGCTGGACACTGAAGCTTTCTTT. Translating gives CSARLDTEAFF.

V usage is TRBV5-4 and J usage is TRBJ2-6; perhaps TRBD2 as D (5 bases). The CDR3 loop spans 16 amino acids. The germline V gene has CDR1 SGHNT and CDR2 YYREEE (reference sequence). V was clipped by 2 bases and J by 1 base, with 10 bases between them. The CDR3 is CASSLRSGSGANVLTF. CDR3 in DNA: TGTGCCAGCAGCTTAAGATCGGGATCTGGGGCCAACGTCCTGACTTTC.

The V gene is TRBV24-1, the J gene TRBJ2-5; 10 nucleotides match TRBD1. This CDR3 has 15 residues. The germline V gene has CDR1 KGHDR and CDR2 SFDVKD. V shed 4 bases, J shed 3 bases, and the junction held 4 bases outside the gene matches. The CDR3 spells CATSEAGTGEETQYF. In nucleotides, the CDR3 is TGTGCCACCAGTGAGGCCGGGACAGGGGAAGAGACCCAGTACTTC.

The CDR3 bases are TGTGCCAGTAGTATACCAAACTCGCCGGGACTAGCGGGGGAGGTTGAGCAGTTCTTC. Its protein is CASSIPNSPGLAGEVEQFF. The rearrangement links TRBV19 to TRBJ2-1, with 14 bases aligning to TRBD2. CDR1 is LNHDA and CDR2 is SQIVND in the germline V gene (reference sequence). The CDR3 consists of 19 residues. After removal of 2 bases from V and 9 bases from J, the junction contained 15 bases not matched to a gene.

The J gene is TRBJ1-2, the V gene TRBV2, with TRBD1 matching 10 bases. J was trimmed by 4 bases and V by 6 bases; bases with no gene match: 8. CDR1 and CDR2 (germline): SNHLY, FYNNEI. The CDR3 is 15 amino acids. In DNA, the CDR3 is TGTGCCAGCAGGCCTTCCCGGGACAGGGGCTATGGCTACACCTTC. Protein product: CASRPSRDRGYGYTF.

The J gene is TRBJ1-2, the V gene TRBV20-1; D call uncertain. The CDR3 has 11 residues. V lost 4 bases, J lost 4 bases, and 7 bases lay in between. Looked up from germline, CDR1 is DFQATT and CDR2 is SNEGSKA (reference sequence). CDR3 sequence (DNA): TGCAGTGCTATTCCCAGCTATGGCTACACCTTC. Protein product: CSAIPSYGYTF.

The CDR3 DNA sequence: TGCGCCAGCAGCTCTCAGGAGGGACGAGCGGGGGCCGGGGAGCTGTTTTTT. This gives the protein CASSSQEGRAGAGELFF. The V call is TRBV5-1, the J call TRBJ2-2; 8 bases agree with TRBD2. CDR3 length: 17 amino acids. The V segment lost 3 bases and the J segment 6 bases; nucleotides outside the gene matches: 13. Germline lookup yields CDR1 SGHRS and CDR2 YFSETQ.